This T cell receptor (beta chain) was captured by sequencing in a study of cytomegalovirus exposure and HLA in healthy donors. Overall study findings and caveats: Of the V segments, some could not be distinguished, including TRBV6-2 and TRBV6-3, and were excluded.

Primers for the PCR totalled 60 Vbeta and 13 Jbeta. The method was immunoSEQ multiplex PCR; TCRdb's version includes in-frame clones alone and lacks a portion of them. The table shows about 130,000 clones, with 80% occurring only once. This clone was counted between two and nine times. What it binds is not known. This CDR3 has 12 residues. Trimming cost V 3 bases and J 7 bases, with 7 bases left between them. Germline lookup yields CDR1 SGHDN and CDR2 FVKESK. The material sequenced was PBMCs. This TCR came from a woman aged 40-49 years in good health and CMV-seronegative. The chain combines TRBV14 with TRBJ1-5; D call uncertain. The CDR3 coding sequence is TGTGCCAGCAGCCAGGGGAGGCAGCCCCAGCATTTT. Its translation: CASSQGRQPQHF.